This TCR beta chain was documented in a study of blood T cell repertoires in COVID-19. Study details: The United States, Italy and Spain were the sources of the acute and convalescent COVID-19 samples. Sample material is recorded as cDNA or gDNA derived from T cells, B-cell-depleted T cells, or PBMCs.

In germline, CDR1 is LGHDT, CDR2 YNNKEL (reference sequence). CDR3 length: 14 residues. V dropped 4 bases and J dropped 0; count of bases not matched to a gene: 0. Under the authors' procedure: By means of reference gene primer amplification, nucleated cell counts were estimated. TCRdb keeps only in-frame clones here, not all; method: immunoSEQ multiplex PCR. Clonal size and the V and J genes are those of that table, whereas D and trimming came from the DNA. The sample lists tens of thousands of clones; 91% were seen once. The chain employs TRBV3-1 (or the pseudogene TRBV3-2) and TRBJ1-3, with 7 bases lining up with TRBD1. This TCR came from a woman aged 50 to 60 in a cohort sampled during active COVID-19. The sample was peripheral blood. CDR3 protein: CASSRTGSGNTIYF. The CDR3 DNA reads TGTGCCAGCAGCCGGACAGGCTCTGGAAACACCATATATTTT.